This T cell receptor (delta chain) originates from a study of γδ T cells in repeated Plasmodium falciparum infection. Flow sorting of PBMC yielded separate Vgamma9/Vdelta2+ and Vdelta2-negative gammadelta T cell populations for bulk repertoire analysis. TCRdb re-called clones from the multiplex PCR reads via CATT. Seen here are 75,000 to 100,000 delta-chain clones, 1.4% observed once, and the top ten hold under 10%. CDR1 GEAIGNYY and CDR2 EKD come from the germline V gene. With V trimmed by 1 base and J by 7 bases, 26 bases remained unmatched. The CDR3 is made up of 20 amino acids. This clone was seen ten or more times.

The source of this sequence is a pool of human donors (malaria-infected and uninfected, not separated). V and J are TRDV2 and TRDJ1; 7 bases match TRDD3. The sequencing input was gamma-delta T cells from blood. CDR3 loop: CACDTILPIGGSRERGKLIF. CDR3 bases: TGTGCCTGTGACACTATTCTTCCGATCGGGGGATCTCGGGAAAGGGGTAAACTCATCTTT.